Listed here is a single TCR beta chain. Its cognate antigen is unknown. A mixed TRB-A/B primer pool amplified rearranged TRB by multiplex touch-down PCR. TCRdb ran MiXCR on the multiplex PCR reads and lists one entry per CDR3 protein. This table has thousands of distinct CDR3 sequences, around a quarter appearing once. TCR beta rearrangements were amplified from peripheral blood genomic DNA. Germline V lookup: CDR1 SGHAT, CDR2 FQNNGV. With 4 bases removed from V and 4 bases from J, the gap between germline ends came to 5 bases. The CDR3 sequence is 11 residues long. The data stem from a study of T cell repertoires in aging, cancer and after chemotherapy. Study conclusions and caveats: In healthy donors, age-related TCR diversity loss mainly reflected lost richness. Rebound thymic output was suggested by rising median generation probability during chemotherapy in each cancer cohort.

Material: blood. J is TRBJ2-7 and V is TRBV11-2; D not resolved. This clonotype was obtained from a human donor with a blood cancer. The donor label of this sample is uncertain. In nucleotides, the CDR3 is TGTGCCAGCAGCTCCAGGTACGAGCAGTACTTC. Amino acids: CASSSRYEQYF. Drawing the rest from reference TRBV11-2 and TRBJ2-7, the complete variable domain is EAGVAQSPRYKIIEKRQSVAFWCNPISGHATLYWYQQILGQGPKLLIQFQNNGVVDDSQLPKDRFSAERLKGVDSTLKIQPAKLEDSAVYLCASSSRYEQYFGPGTRLTVT.